The 22 T cell receptor beta chains below all came from one sample that was sequenced in a study of cytomegalovirus exposure and HLA in healthy donors. Researchers ran the PCR with 60 Vbeta and 13 Jbeta primers. The assay was immunoSEQ multiplex PCR, and TCRdb's table has in-frame clones only and misses some. Of about 89,000 clones in the sample, 60% to 80% were seen once. Sequencing used PBMCs. The source is a woman in her twenties or thirties in good health and CMV-seronegative.

The chain couples TRBV7-6 to TRBJ2-7; 7 bases fit TRBD1. Germline CDR1 is SGHVS and CDR2 is FNYEAQ. V lost 1 base to trimming and J lost 0 bases; unmatched junction nucleotides: 9. The CDR3 is 17 residues long. Written as DNA, the CDR3 is TGTGCCAGCAGCTTAGTGGTAGACAGGGTCAACTCCTACGAGCAGTACTTC. Its translation is CASSLVVDRVNSYEQYF.

This clone was counted between two and nine times. The chain uses TRBV6-5 and TRBJ2-3; 9 bases map to TRBD1. Germline V lookup: CDR1 MNHEY, CDR2 SVGAGI. The CDR3 is 15 amino acids. The J segment lost 5 bases and the V segment lost 2 bases, leaving 5 bases of the junction unmatched. The DNA of the CDR3 is TGTGCCAGCAGTTACGGGACAGGGTTTGAAGATACGCAGTATTTT. The encoded protein is CASSYGTGFEDTQYF.

This clone appeared a single time. The chain is built from TRBV7-8 and TRBJ1-2, with a possible D match to TRBD1 (6 bases). The CDR3 runs to 15 residues. V lost 4 bases and J lost 5, with 17 bases in between. Germline CDR1 is SGHVS and CDR2 is FQNEAQ. CDR3 nucleotide sequence: TGTGCCAGCAGCTCAACCCACACTCAGGGGTATGGCTACACCTTC. It specifies CASSSTHTQGYGYTF.

The chain is built from TRBV7-2 and TRBJ2-1, with 9 bases matching TRBD2. With V trimmed by 4 bases and J by 0 bases, 7 bases remained unmatched. The germline CDR1 and CDR2 sequences are SGHTA and FQGNSA. The CDR3 is made up of 17 amino acids. CDR3 coding DNA: TGTGCCAGCAGCTCCTTAGCGGGAGTTGCCTCCTACAATGAGCAGTTCTTC. The encoded protein is CASSSLAGVASYNEQFF.

The V and J genes are TRBV7-2 and TRBJ1-3; 8 nucleotides match TRBD1. The CDR3 has 15 residues. Per germline, CDR1 SGHTA and CDR2 FQGNSA. Trimming at V came to 5 bases and at J to 2 bases, leaving 5 bases not matched to a gene. CDR3 loop: CASSPRDRTGNTIYF. The DNA for the CDR3 is TGTGCCAGCAGCCCGCGGGACAGGACTGGAAACACCATATATTTT. Looking up the rest from reference TRBV7-2 and TRBJ1-3 gives the full variable domain: GAGVSQSPSNKVTEKGKDVELRCDPISGHTALYWYRQSLGQGLEFLIYFQGNSAPDKSGLPSDRFSAERTGGSVSTLTIQRTQQEDSAVYLCASSPRDRTGNTIYFGEGSWLTVV.

The chain employs TRBV2 and TRBJ1-2, with TRBD1 matching 7 bases. J gave up 4 bases and V 1 base, and 3 bases lay outside the gene matches. Germline CDR1 reads SNHLY; CDR2 reads FYNNEI. The CDR3 has 14 amino acids. CDR3 nucleotides: TGTGCCAGCAGTGAAGACAGGGGCTCCTATGGCTACACCTTC. Translation: CASSEDRGSYGYTF.

This chain connects TRBV25-1 to TRBJ2-5; 7 nucleotides line up with TRBD2. This CDR3 region has 14 residues. The junction had 6 bases not matched to a gene; V was cut back by 5 bases and J by 3 bases. The germline V gene encodes CDR1 MGHDK and CDR2 SYGVNS. The CDR3 loop is CASSLQGGKETQYF. DNA for the CDR3: TGTGCCAGCAGTCTCCAGGGAGGGAAAGAGACCCAGTACTTC.

This chain joins TRBV27 and TRBJ2-1; D may be TRBD2 (6 bases). CDR1 and CDR2 (germline): MNHEY, SMNVEV (reference sequence). Trimming took 2 bases from V and 7 from J, leaving 12 bases between them. There are 14 residues in the CDR3. The CDR3 reads CASSLGGKKNEQFF. The CDR3 bases are TGTGCCAGCAGTTTAGGAGGGAAGAAAAATGAGCAGTTCTTC.

This chain connects TRBV2 to TRBJ2-7, with no clear D. Trimming left V 6 bases short and J 3 bases short, with 9 bases between. In germline, CDR1 is SNHLY, CDR2 FYNNEI. The CDR3 totals 12 residues. The DNA of the CDR3 is TGTGCCAGCAGATTATCAGTCTACGAGCAGTACTTC. It encodes CASRLSVYEQYF.

The chain combines TRBV6-5 with TRBJ2-7; 8 bases map to TRBD2. This CDR3 has 15 residues. Germline values: CDR1 MNHEY, CDR2 SVGAGI. V dropped 8 bases and J dropped 2; count of bases not matched to a gene: 11. DNA of the CDR3: TGTGCCAGCGGGGGTGCTAGCGGGTTGACCTACGAGCAGTACTTC. It specifies CASGGASGLTYEQYF.

V and J are TRBV2 and TRBJ2-1; 10 bases are shared with TRBD1. This CDR3 spans 13 amino acids. V was pared by 7 bases and J by 6 bases, with 3 bases of the junction left unmatched. CDR1 and CDR2 (germline): SNHLY, FYNNEI. CDR3 sequence (DNA): TGTGCCAGCATGTGGACAGGGGGCAATGAGCAGTTCTTC. Translation gives CASMWTGGNEQFF.

This chain connects TRBV19 to TRBJ2-1, with TRBD1 identical over 11 bases. V gave up 0 bases and J gave up 12 bases; unmatched junction bases: 10. This CDR3 has 16 residues. The germline V gene has CDR1 LNHDA and CDR2 SQIVND (reference sequence). CDR3 sequence: CASSIEGTGGNLGQFF. CDR3 DNA sequence: TGTGCCAGTAGTATAGAAGGGACAGGGGGAAATTTGGGGCAGTTCTTC.

This rearrangement joins TRBV15 to TRBJ1-3; no definite D call. CDR1 is LNHNV, CDR2 YYDKDF, per germline (reference sequence). The CDR3 loop spans 16 amino acids. The V end was cut by 0 bases, the J end by 0 bases, with 9 bases between. The chain's CDR3 is CATSRDVGISGNTIYF. As DNA, the CDR3 is TGTGCCACCAGCAGAGATGTCGGTATCTCTGGAAACACCATATATTTT.

The chain uses TRBV28 and TRBJ2-7; D perhaps matches TRBD2 (7 bases). The CDR3 covers 14 residues. Germline values: CDR1 MDHEN, CDR2 SYDVKM. V was trimmed by 7 bases and J by 4 bases, leaving 17 bases between them. The CDR3 loop is CASNDSGGAYEQYF. Written as DNA, the CDR3 is TGTGCCAGCAACGACTCGGGGGGCGCGTACGAGCAGTACTTC.

This clone was observed a few times. The chain has TRBV5-5 and TRBJ2-5; tentative D call: TRBD1 (6 bases). V lost 0 bases, J lost 8 bases, and 14 bases lay in between. Germline V CDR1 and CDR2: SGHKS, YYEKEE (reference sequence). The CDR3 runs to 14 residues. The CDR3 spells CASSLDGTPETQYF. The CDR3 DNA reads as TGTGCCAGCAGCTTGGATGGGACACCTGAAACCCAGTACTTC.

The chain has TRBV6-1 and TRBJ2-2, with 10 bases identical to TRBD2. V lost 2 bases and J lost 5; bases outside the gene matches: 11. This CDR3 contains 18 residues. CDR1 and CDR2 (germline): MNHNS, SASEGT. This chain's CDR3 is CASSELSSGGRGTGELFF. As DNA, the CDR3 is TGTGCCAGCAGTGAATTGTCTAGCGGGGGCCGAGGGACCGGGGAGCTGTTTTTT.

This rearrangement joins TRBV5-6 to TRBJ1-4; no firm D call. Trimming took off 1 base at V and 11 bases at J, with 9 bases between the two ends. Looked up from germline, CDR1 is SGHDT and CDR2 is YYEEEE. The CDR3 is 12 amino acids. CDR3 residues: CASSLPVGKLFF. CDR3 sequence (DNA): TGTGCCAGCAGCTTGCCTGTCGGGAAACTGTTTTTT.

V is TRBV13 and J is TRBJ1-2; 8 bases are a match to TRBD1. Looked up from germline, CDR1 is PRHDT and CDR2 is FYEKMQ (reference sequence). This CDR3 is built from 14 residues. The J segment lost 7 bases and the V segment lost 5 bases, leaving 9 bases of the junction unmatched. The CDR3 loop is CASSTPTGVGGYTF. The DNA of the CDR3 is TGTGCCAGCAGCACGCCGACAGGGGTCGGTGGCTACACCTTC. The entire variable domain, with the rest obtained from reference TRBV13 and TRBJ1-2, is as follows: AAGVIQSPRHLIKEKRETATLKCYPIPRHDTVYWYQQGPGQDPQFLISFYEKMQSDKGSIPDRFSAQQFSDYHSELNMSSLELGDSALYFCASSTPTGVGGYTFGSGTRLTVV.

The chain uses TRBV5-1 and TRBJ1-1; D is possibly TRBD1 (6 bases). The germline V and J ends were trimmed by 0 bases and 2 bases, with 11 bases remaining between them. Looked up from germline, CDR1 is SGHRS and CDR2 is YFSETQ. This CDR3 contains 15 residues. The DNA for the CDR3 is TGCGCCAGCAGCTTGGGCGGGGGCGTAAACACTGAAGCTTTCTTT. Its translation: CASSLGGGVNTEAFF.

Note on this clone: The junction does not match germline at one end; this may be a read error. The V gene is TRBV13, the J gene TRBJ2-7; TRBD1 agrees at 10 bases. The CDR3 spans 14 residues. Germline lookup yields CDR1 PRHDT and CDR2 FYEKMQ (reference sequence). This CDR3 is CASSAGQGNHDQYF. CDR3 DNA sequence: TGTGCCAGCAGCGCGGGACAGGGGAATCACGACCAGTACTTC.

This clone has just a few counts. This chain links TRBV28 with TRBJ1-2; TRBD1 matches at 8 bases. V was clipped by 6 bases and J by 8 bases; unmatched bases: 11. Germline-derived CDR1 and CDR2 are MDHEN and SYDVKM. There are 14 residues in the CDR3. The CDR3 loop is CASSAPGRGLGYTF. The CDR3 bases are TGTGCCAGCAGCGCTCCGGGCAGGGGGCTGGGCTACACCTTC.

V is TRBV7-6 and J is TRBJ2-1, with 7 bases that match TRBD1. This CDR3 region has 14 residues. Germline V gives CDR1 SGHVS, CDR2 FNYEAQ. The V gene end was trimmed by 2 bases and the J gene end by 5 bases; junction bases not matched to a gene: 3. CDR3 sequence (DNA): TGTGCCAGCAGCTTAATGACAGGGAACAATGAGCAGTTCTTC. Protein: CASSLMTGNNEQFF.